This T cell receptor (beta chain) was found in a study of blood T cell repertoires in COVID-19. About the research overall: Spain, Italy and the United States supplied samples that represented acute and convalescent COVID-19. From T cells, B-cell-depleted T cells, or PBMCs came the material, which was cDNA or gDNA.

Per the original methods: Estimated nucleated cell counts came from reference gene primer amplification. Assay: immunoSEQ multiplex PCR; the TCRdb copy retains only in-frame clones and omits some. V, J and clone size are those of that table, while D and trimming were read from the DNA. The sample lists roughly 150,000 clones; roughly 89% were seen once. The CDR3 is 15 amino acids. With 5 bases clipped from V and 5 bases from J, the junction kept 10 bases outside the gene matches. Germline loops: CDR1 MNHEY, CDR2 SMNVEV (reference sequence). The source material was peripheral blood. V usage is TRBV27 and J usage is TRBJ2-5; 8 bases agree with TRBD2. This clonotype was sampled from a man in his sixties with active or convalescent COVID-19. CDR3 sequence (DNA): TGTGCCAGCAGTCCCTCTCGAGCGGGAGTGGAGACCCAGTACTTC. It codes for CASSPSRAGVETQYF.